This T cell receptor beta chain is drawn from a study of cytomegalovirus exposure and HLA in healthy donors. Findings and caveats of the study: Rarity held for most TCR sequences, but there were some public TCRs that occurred in many donors.

Method: immunoSEQ multiplex PCR; TCRdb's copy keeps in-frame clones and lacks some. Here the sample spans roughly 64,000 clones, 95% being singletons. The germline V gene encodes CDR1 GTSNPN and CDR2 SVGIG (reference sequence). The V end was cut by 0 bases, the J end by 1 base, with 8 bases between. The CDR3 runs to 14 residues. With respect to this clone: Its antigen is unknown.

The chain links TRBV30 to TRBJ2-3, with D possibly TRBD2 on 5 matching bases. The sequenced sample consisted of PBMCs. This receptor was obtained from a woman under 30 in good health and CMV-seropositive. The CDR3, as DNA: TGTGCCTGGAGTGTGGGAGTAGGCACAGATACGCAGTATTTT. This translates into CAWSVGVGTDTQYF.